This T cell receptor (beta chain) was found in a study of human T cells and chemical hapten exposure. This clonotype showed up many times. In germline, CDR1 is MNHNY, CDR2 SVGAGI (reference sequence). This CDR3 is 14 amino acids long. V lost 4 bases and J lost 7, with 11 bases in between. TCRdb reprocessed the RACE reads via MiXCR and lists one record per CDR3 protein. This table holds around 52,000 distinct CDR3 sequences, about 9.3% found once. Time point meaning: patch test 1, 2 weeks after DPC sensitization. Treatment defined: therapeutic diphenylcyclopropenone sensitization with weekly scalp DPC. The V and J genes are TRBV6-6 and TRBJ1-6; D unclear. The clonotype was recovered from a woman aged 40 to 50 with alopecia areata. Some clones in this sample may be carry-over from other donors' samples. The specimen was whole blood, collected in connection with sensitization to the hapten diphenylcyclopropenone (DPC). The chain's CDR3 is CASSFPSENSPLHF. The CDR3 coding sequence is TGTGCCAGCAGTTTCCCAAGCGAGAATTCACCCCTCCACTTT.